A single sample gave rise to the 32 T cell receptor beta chains below, sequenced in a study of CD4 T cells in relation to SARS-CoV-2 and coronaviruses. Libraries were prepared by immunoSEQ multiplex PCR; TCRdb keeps only in-frame clonotypes and omits some of them. The data hold 20,000 or so clones, with 68% observed a single time. No antigen is known for these receptors. Before the COVID-19 pandemic, during about 2011-2019, CD4+ T cells were taken from unexposed donors. After about 11 days of culture, CD4+ T cells were isolated. Material: CD4+ T cells from PBMCs, cultured in vitro. Every receptor here comes from a human donor in good health.

The chain recombines TRBV9 with TRBJ1-6, with TRBD1 as a possible D gene (5 bases). This CDR3 has 16 residues. Trimming shortened V by 1 base and J by 6 bases, and 14 bases separated the two germline ends. The germline V gene has CDR1 SGDLS and CDR2 YYNGEE. The DNA of the CDR3 is TGTGCCAGCAGCGTATCCGGGGGTCGGAGTAATTCACCCCTCCACTTT. Its translation: CASSVSGGRSNSPLHF.

This clone was counted between two and nine times. This chain joins TRBV14 and TRBJ2-7, with TRBD2 identical over 7 bases. Germline V lookup: CDR1 SGHDN, CDR2 FVKESK. Trimming removed 4 bases from V and 3 bases from J; junction bases left unmatched: 9. The CDR3 has 15 amino acids. The CDR3 DNA sequence: TGTGCCAGCAGCCCGCTGGGGAGGGAGGACTACGAGCAGTACTTC. It is translated as CASSPLGREDYEQYF.

V is TRBV6-5 and J is TRBJ1-2, with D hard to call. Trimming left V 6 bases short and J 4 bases short, with 12 bases between. The CDR3 is 13 residues long. From germline, CDR1 is MNHEY and CDR2 SVGAGI. DNA of the CDR3: TGTGCCAGCAGGCCCGGGGTCTCCTATGGCTACACCTTC. This encodes CASRPGVSYGYTF.

The chain joins TRBV5-1 to TRBJ2-7; 11 nucleotides agree with TRBD2. The length of the CDR3 is 14 residues. CDR1 is SGHRS and CDR2 is YFSETQ in the germline V gene. Trimming removed 3 bases from V and 2 bases from J; junction bases left unmatched: 1. The CDR3: CASSSGLAAYEQYF. The CDR3 DNA reads as TGCGCCAGCAGCTCGGGACTAGCGGCCTACGAGCAGTACTTC.

The rearrangement joins TRBV5-1 to TRBJ1-3; 9 nucleotides align to TRBD1. Germline loops: CDR1 SGHRS, CDR2 YFSETQ. Trimming at V came to 5 bases and at J to 4 bases, leaving 10 bases not matched to a gene. CDR3 length: 16 residues. CDR3 bases: TGCGCCAGCAGGCCAACAACAGGGGGCGCCGGAAACACCATATATTTT. Residues: CASRPTTGGAGNTIYF.

J is TRBJ2-7 and V is TRBV9; 14 bases are a match to TRBD2. Germline values: CDR1 SGDLS, CDR2 YYNGEE. The CDR3 length is 16 residues. Unmatched junction bases numbered 9, after V lost 3 bases and J lost 7 bases. CDR3 coding DNA: TGTGCCAGCAGCGCGGGGACTAGCGGGAGCTCGGGGGAGCAGTACTTC. The encoded protein is CASSAGTSGSSGEQYF.

The chain joins TRBV30 to TRBJ1-5; tentatively, D is TRBD1 (5 bases). V lost 4 bases and J 3 bases, leaving 16 bases between the germline ends. The CDR3 has 15 residues. Germline V gene data show CDR1 as GTSNPN and CDR2 as SVGIG (reference sequence). DNA of the CDR3: TGTGCCTGGACCCCCCCTGGGACGTTCAATCAGCCCCAGCATTTT. It is translated as CAWTPPGTFNQPQHF.

V usage is TRBV6-2 or TRBV6-3 and J usage is TRBJ1-2, with D unclear. The CDR3 is 13 residues long. Germline CDR1 is MNHEY and CDR2 is SVGEGT. V gave up 5 bases and J gave up 4 bases, with 11 bases separating them. For the CDR3, the DNA is TGTGCCAGCAGTCCCCCCGGGAGCTATGGCTACACCTTC. Encoded protein: CASSPPGSYGYTF.

The V gene is TRBV18, the J gene TRBJ2-7; a weak D match, TRBD1 (6 bases). The germline gives CDR1 KGHSH, CDR2 LQKENI. Trimming cost V 3 bases and J 2 bases, with 11 bases left between them. This CDR3 contains 14 residues. The CDR3, as DNA: TGTGCCAGCTCACCCGACAGGTCGCCCTACGAGCAGTACTTC. Translation gives CASSPDRSPYEQYF.

The V gene is TRBV6-1, the J gene TRBJ2-5; D ambiguous. CDR3 length equals 15 residues. Trimming pared 2 bases from V and 5 bases from J, leaving 15 bases between. Germline CDR1 and CDR2: MNHNS and SASEGT. DNA of the CDR3: TGTGCCAGCAGTGAACATGGCGTCTCGGAGGAGACCCAGTACTTC. Encoded protein: CASSEHGVSEETQYF.

The chain links TRBV5-4 to TRBJ1-5, with D uncertain. The CDR3 loop spans 14 amino acids. Germline CDR1 is SGHNT and CDR2 is YYREEE (reference sequence). The V and J ends lost 1 base and 4 bases respectively, with 9 bases between them. The CDR3, as DNA: TGTGCCAGCAGCTTGCAAGGGCCTAATCAGCCCCAGCATTTT. It yields the protein CASSLQGPNQPQHF.

The CDR3 DNA follows: TGTGCCAGCAGTCAGAGACAGGGGGGGAACACTGAAGCTTTCTTT. This codes for CASSQRQGGNTEAFF. This chain joins TRBV6-5 and TRBJ1-1; TRBD1 matches 9 bases. J lost 1 base, V lost 5 bases, and 5 bases had no gene match. This CDR3 is built from 15 residues. Germline V lookup: CDR1 MNHEY, CDR2 SVGAGI.

The CDR3 loop reads CASSLASPLGSYEQYF. CDR3 DNA: TGTGCCAGCAGCTTGGCATCCCCATTAGGCTCCTACGAGCAGTACTTC. The chain combines TRBV7-9 with TRBJ2-7, with D unclear. The CDR3 is 16 residues long. Trimming stripped 3 bases from V and 0 bases from J, with 15 bases between. Germline values: CDR1 SEHNR, CDR2 FQNEAQ (reference sequence).

The V and J genes are TRBV28 and TRBJ2-1, with 15 positions matching TRBD2. V lost 5 bases and J lost 7; bases outside the gene matches: 3. This CDR3 contains 15 residues. Per germline, CDR1 MDHEN and CDR2 SYDVKM. CDR3 in DNA: TGTGCCAGCAGTCTCGGACTAGCGGGGGGGAATGAGCAGTTCTTC. Its protein is CASSLGLAGGNEQFF.

This clone has only a few counts. V is TRBV2 and J is TRBJ1-4, with a tentative D call TRBD1 (5 bases). Trimming cost V 5 bases and J 10 bases, with 17 bases left between them. The CDR3 runs 14 residues. CDR1 and CDR2 (germline): SNHLY, FYNNEI. The CDR3 region is CASSPPGGVGKLFF. Here the CDR3 DNA reads TGTGCCAGCAGTCCCCCGGGGGGGGTAGGAAAACTGTTTTTT. Based on the CDR3 plus reference TRBV2 and TRBJ1-4, the full variable domain is EPEVTQTPSHQVTQMGQEVILRCVPISNHLYFYWYRQILGQKVEFLVSFYNNEISEKSEIFDDQFSVERPDGSNFTLKIRSTKLEDSAMYFCASSPPGGVGKLFFGSGTQLSVL.

This clone showed up just a few times. The DNA of the CDR3 is TGTGCCAGCAGTTTTGCTAGCGGGGTTGAGCAGTACTTC. Amino acid sequence: CASSFASGVEQYF. V gene TRBV12-3 or TRBV12-4 combines with J gene TRBJ2-7; 9 nucleotides align to TRBD2. The CDR3 extends over 13 amino acids. The V gene end was trimmed by 3 bases and the J gene end by 7 bases; junction bases not matched to a gene: 4.

This chain joins TRBV7-8 and TRBJ1-3; perhaps TRBD1 as D (5 bases). Per the germline V gene, CDR1 is SGHVS and CDR2 is FQNEAQ. CDR3 length equals 14 residues. The V end lost 1 base, the J end lost 7 bases, and 11 bases lay between the germline ends. In nucleotides, the CDR3 is TGTGCCAGCAGCTTAGGGAGGGGAACCAACACCATATATTTT. Its protein product is CASSLGRGTNTIYF.

The chain carries TRBV6-5 and TRBJ2-1; no clear D. This CDR3 is built from 11 residues. V was shortened by 6 bases and J by 7 bases, with 7 bases between the two germline ends. CDR1 is MNHEY and CDR2 is SVGAGI in the germline V gene. Written as DNA, the CDR3 is TGTGCCAGCAGCTTTTTAAATGAGCAGTTCTTC. Translation gives CASSFLNEQFF.

This sequence joins TRBV2 and TRBJ2-3; perhaps TRBD2 as D (7 bases). Germline CDR1 SNHLY, CDR2 FYNNEI. V was trimmed by 5 bases and J by 4 bases, leaving 13 bases between them. The CDR3 runs 14 residues. The CDR3 loop reads CASSRGGDADTQYF. The CDR3, as DNA: TGTGCCAGCAGTAGGGGGGGAGATGCAGATACGCAGTATTTT.

A few counts support this clone. V gene TRBV2 combines with J gene TRBJ2-7; 7 nucleotides align to TRBD2. Germline V gives CDR1 SNHLY, CDR2 FYNNEI. This CDR3 has 13 residues. J lost 6 bases, V lost 2 bases, and 4 bases had no gene match. The CDR3 region is CASSEITGGEQYF. For the CDR3, the DNA is TGTGCCAGCAGTGAAATCACGGGAGGCGAGCAGTACTTC.

This sequence joins TRBV7-2 and TRBJ2-5; 9 bases are shared with TRBD1. J was trimmed by 5 bases and V by 3 bases; bases with no gene match: 7. Germline values: CDR1 SGHTA, CDR2 FQGNSA. The CDR3 runs 15 residues. The CDR3 here is CASSFNGQGRETQYF. Here the CDR3 DNA reads TGTGCCAGCAGCTTCAACGGACAGGGGCGGGAGACCCAGTACTTC.

The chain joins TRBV28 to TRBJ1-5, with no clear D. Between the trimmed V and J ends, which lost 3 bases and 2 bases, there was a span of 11 bases. The CDR3 spans 15 residues. Germline V gene sequence: CDR1 MDHEN, CDR2 SYDVKM. CDR3 nucleotide sequence: TGTGCCAGCAGTTTGGGGTCAGGAGGCAATCAGCCCCAGCATTTT. Amino acid sequence: CASSLGSGGNQPQHF. The whole variable domain, remainder taken from reference TRBV28 and TRBJ1-5, is DVKVTQSSRYLVKRTGEKVFLECVQDMDHENMFWYRQDPGLGLRLIYFSYDVKMKEKGDIPEGYSVSREKKERFSLILESASTNQTSMYLCASSLGSGGNQPQHFGDGTRLSIL.

The V gene is TRBV12-3 or TRBV12-4, the J gene TRBJ2-3; D remains ambiguous. V was trimmed by 6 bases and J by 5 bases, leaving 9 bases between them. The CDR3 has 12 residues. The CDR3 DNA reads as TGTGCCAGCAGCTCTAGGTTAGATACGCAGTATTTT. Residues: CASSSRLDTQYF.

The gene calls are TRBV4-3 and TRBJ2-4, with D hard to call. Germline V gene sequence: CDR1 LGHNA, CDR2 YSLEER. V lost 2 bases and J 0 bases, leaving 8 bases between the germline ends. This CDR3 region has 15 residues. CDR3 region: CASSQTTLAKNIQYF. As DNA, the CDR3 is TGCGCCAGCAGCCAAACAACCCTAGCCAAAAACATTCAGTACTTC.

The J gene is TRBJ1-5, the V gene TRBV27; D not certain. Between the trimmed V and J ends, which lost 3 bases and 6 bases, there was a span of 6 bases. Germline-derived CDR1 and CDR2 are MNHEY and SMNVEV (reference sequence). The CDR3 totals 12 residues. The CDR3 coding sequence is TGTGCCAGCAGTTTCTGGGGTCAGCCCCAGCATTTT. It translates to CASSFWGQPQHF.

The chain uses TRBV7-3 and TRBJ2-3; D is uncertain. This CDR3 comprises 11 residues. The germline CDR1 and CDR2 sequences are SGHTA and FQGTGA. Trimming removed 5 bases from V and 7 bases from J, with 7 bases in between. The CDR3 reads CASSDENTQYF. CDR3 sequence (DNA): TGTGCCAGCAGCGACGAAAATACGCAGTATTTT.

This clone has only a few counts. The chain combines TRBV12-3 or TRBV12-4 with TRBJ2-7; no definite D call. CDR3 length: 11 amino acids. Trimming stripped 7 bases from V and 4 bases from J, with 8 bases between. CDR3 protein: CASTASYEQYF. CDR3 DNA: TGTGCCAGCACCGCTTCGTACGAGCAGTACTTC.

This rearrangement joins TRBV7-9 to TRBJ2-3; D is ambiguous. This CDR3 has 14 residues. Germline V gives CDR1 SEHNR, CDR2 FQNEAQ (reference sequence). V was cut by 0 bases and J by 6 bases, with 10 bases left in between. DNA of the CDR3: TGTGCCAGCAGCTTAGCGTGGGCGGCGGATACGCAGTATTTT. The encoded protein is CASSLAWAADTQYF.

The rearrangement joins TRBV6-6 to TRBJ2-3; 11 bases agree with TRBD2. This CDR3 comprises 14 residues. Germline V CDR1 and CDR2: MNHNY, SVGAGI (reference sequence). CDR3 DNA sequence: TGTGTTGTAGCGGGAGGGCCTCGCACAGATACGCAGTATTTT. Translated: CVVAGGPRTDTQYF.

The V call is TRBV4-3, the J call TRBJ1-2; 9 nucleotides align to TRBD1. Germline V gene data show CDR1 as LGHNA and CDR2 as YSLEER. The CDR3 length is 15 residues. The V segment lost 2 bases and the J segment 7 bases; nucleotides outside the gene matches: 8. CDR3 DNA: TGCGCCAGCAGCCAAATCCGGACAGGGGTGGGTGGCTACACCTTC. Its translation: CASSQIRTGVGGYTF.

This clone was found once. The V and J genes are TRBV20-1 and TRBJ2-7; no clear D gene. The CDR3 has 11 residues. The germline V and J ends were trimmed by 5 bases and 7 bases, with 12 bases remaining between them. The germline CDR1 and CDR2 sequences are DFQATT and SNEGSKA (reference sequence). Written as DNA, the CDR3 is TGCAGTGCTGAGCAAGGGTATGAGCAGTACTTC. This gives the protein CSAEQGYEQYF.

This chain links TRBV6-5 with TRBJ1-5; 7 nucleotides line up with TRBD1. Germline values: CDR1 MNHEY, CDR2 SVGAGI. The CDR3 is 15 amino acids. With 4 bases clipped from V and 0 bases from J, the junction kept 3 bases outside the gene matches. The CDR3 region is CASSSGTVSNQPQHF. CDR3 coding DNA: TGTGCCAGCAGTTCCGGGACAGTTAGCAATCAGCCCCAGCATTTT.